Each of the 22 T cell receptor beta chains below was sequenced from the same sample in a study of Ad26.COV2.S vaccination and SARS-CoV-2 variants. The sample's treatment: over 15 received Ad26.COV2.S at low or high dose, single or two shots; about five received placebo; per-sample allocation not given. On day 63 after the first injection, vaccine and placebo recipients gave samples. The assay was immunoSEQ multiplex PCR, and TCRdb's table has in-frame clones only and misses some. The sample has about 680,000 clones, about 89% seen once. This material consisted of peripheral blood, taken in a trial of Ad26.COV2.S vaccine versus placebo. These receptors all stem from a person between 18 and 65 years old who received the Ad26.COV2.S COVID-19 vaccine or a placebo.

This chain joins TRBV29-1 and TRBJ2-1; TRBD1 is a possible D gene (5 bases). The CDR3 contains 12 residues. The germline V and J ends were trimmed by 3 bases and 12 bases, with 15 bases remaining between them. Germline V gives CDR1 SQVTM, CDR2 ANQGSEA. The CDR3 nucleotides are TGCAGCGTTGAGGACGATAGGGGCGCGCAGTTCTTC. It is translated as CSVEDDRGAQFF.

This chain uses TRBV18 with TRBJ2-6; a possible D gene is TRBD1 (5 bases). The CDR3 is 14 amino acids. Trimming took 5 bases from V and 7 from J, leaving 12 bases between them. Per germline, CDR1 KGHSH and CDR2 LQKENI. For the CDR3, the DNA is TGTGCCAGCTCAAGGATGGACATAGCCAACGTCCTGACTTTC. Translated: CASSRMDIANVLTF.

The CDR3 is CASSLSGRAEQYF. CDR3 in DNA: TGTGCCAGCAGCCTTAGCGGGAGGGCCGAGCAGTACTTC. V is TRBV7-9 and J is TRBJ2-7; TRBD2 matches 11 bases. Germline V gene lookup returns CDR1 SEHNR and CDR2 FQNEAQ (reference sequence). The CDR3 loop spans 13 amino acids. Trimming removed 5 bases from V and 6 bases from J; junction bases left unmatched: 3.

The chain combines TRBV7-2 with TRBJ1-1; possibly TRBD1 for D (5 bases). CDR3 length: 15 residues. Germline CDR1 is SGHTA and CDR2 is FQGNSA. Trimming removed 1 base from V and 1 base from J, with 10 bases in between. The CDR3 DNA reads TGTGCCAGCAGCTTAGTTGGGACTGAGAACACTGAAGCTTTCTTT. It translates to CASSLVGTENTEAFF.

As DNA, the CDR3 is TGTGCCATCAATGCCATCGGGGAGCTGTTTTTT. It translates to CAINAIGELFF. The chain recombines TRBV12-3 or TRBV12-4 with TRBJ2-2; D gene unclear. The CDR3 has 11 amino acids. The ends were cut back, 10 bases at V and 7 bases at J, with 10 bases in the middle.

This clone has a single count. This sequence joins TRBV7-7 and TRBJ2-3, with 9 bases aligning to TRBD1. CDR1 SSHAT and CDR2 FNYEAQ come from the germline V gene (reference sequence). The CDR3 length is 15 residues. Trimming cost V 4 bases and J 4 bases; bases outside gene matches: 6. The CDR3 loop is CASSSGQGRADTQYF. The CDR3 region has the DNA TGTGCCAGCAGCTCCGGACAGGGGAGGGCAGATACGCAGTATTTT.

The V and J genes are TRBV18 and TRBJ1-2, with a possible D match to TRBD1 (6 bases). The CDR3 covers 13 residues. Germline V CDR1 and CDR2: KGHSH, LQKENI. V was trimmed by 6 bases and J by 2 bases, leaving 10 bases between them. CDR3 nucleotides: TGTGCCAGCTCCCTCGGGACAAACTATGGCTACACCTTC. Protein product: CASSLGTNYGYTF.

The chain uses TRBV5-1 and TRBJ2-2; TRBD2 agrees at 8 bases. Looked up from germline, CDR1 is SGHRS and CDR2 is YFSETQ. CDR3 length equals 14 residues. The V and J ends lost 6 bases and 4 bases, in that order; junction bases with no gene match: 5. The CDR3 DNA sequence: TGCGCCAGCAAAATCCTAGCGGGCACCGGGGAGCTGTTTTTT. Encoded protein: CASKILAGTGELFF.

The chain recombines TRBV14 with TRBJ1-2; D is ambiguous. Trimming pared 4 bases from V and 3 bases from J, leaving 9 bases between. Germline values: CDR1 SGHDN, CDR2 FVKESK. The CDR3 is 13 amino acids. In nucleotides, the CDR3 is TGTGCCAGCAGCCGTTCTCCGGACTATGGCTACACCTTC. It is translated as CASSRSPDYGYTF.

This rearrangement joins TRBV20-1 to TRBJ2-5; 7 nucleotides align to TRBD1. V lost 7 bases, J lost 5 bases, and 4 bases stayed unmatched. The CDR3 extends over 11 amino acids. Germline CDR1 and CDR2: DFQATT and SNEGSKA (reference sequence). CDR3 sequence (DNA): TGCAGTGGAACAGGGGAGGAGACCCAGTACTTC. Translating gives CSGTGEETQYF.

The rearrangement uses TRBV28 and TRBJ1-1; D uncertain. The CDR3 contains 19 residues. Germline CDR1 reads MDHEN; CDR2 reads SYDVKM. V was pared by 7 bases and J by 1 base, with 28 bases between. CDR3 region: CASNDPRGQATPPNTEAFF. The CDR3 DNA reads TGTGCCAGCAACGACCCCCGCGGCCAGGCCACCCCCCCGAACACTGAAGCTTTCTTT. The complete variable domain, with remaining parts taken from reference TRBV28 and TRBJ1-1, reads DVKVTQSSRYLVKRTGEKVFLECVQDMDHENMFWYRQDPGLGLRLIYFSYDVKMKEKGDIPEGYSVSREKKERFSLILESASTNQTSMYLCASNDPRGQATPPNTEAFFGQGTRLTVV.

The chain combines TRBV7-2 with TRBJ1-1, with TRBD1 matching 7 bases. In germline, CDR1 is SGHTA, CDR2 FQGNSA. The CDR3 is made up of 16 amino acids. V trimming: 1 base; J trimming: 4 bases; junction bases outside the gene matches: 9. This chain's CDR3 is CASSLGQGGLGTEAFF. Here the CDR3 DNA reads TGTGCCAGCAGCTTAGGTCAAGGGGGCTTGGGCACTGAAGCTTTCTTT. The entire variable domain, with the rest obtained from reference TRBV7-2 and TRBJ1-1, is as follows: GAGVSQSPSNKVTEKGKDVELRCDPISGHTALYWYRQSLGQGLEFLIYFQGNSAPDKSGLPSDRFSAERTGGSVSTLTIQRTQQEDSAVYLCASSLGQGGLGTEAFFGQGTRLTVV.

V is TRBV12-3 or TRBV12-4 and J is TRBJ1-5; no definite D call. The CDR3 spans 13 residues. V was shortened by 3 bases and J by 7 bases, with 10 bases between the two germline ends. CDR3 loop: CASSLGLWQPQHF. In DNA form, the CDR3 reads TGTGCCAGCAGTTTGGGGTTGTGGCAGCCCCAGCATTTT.

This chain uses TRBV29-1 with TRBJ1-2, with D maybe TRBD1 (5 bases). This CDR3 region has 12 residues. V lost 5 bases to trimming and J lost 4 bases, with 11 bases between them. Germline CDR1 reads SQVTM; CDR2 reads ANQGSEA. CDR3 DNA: TGCAGCGTTCCGCGGGACGCCTATGGCTACACCTTC. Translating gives CSVPRDAYGYTF.

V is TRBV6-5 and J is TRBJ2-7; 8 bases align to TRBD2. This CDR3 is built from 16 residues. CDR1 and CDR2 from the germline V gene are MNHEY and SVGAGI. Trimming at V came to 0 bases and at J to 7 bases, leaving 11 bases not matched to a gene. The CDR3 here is CASSYSTGLSGGEQYF. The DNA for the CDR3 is TGTGCCAGCAGTTACTCGACCGGCCTTTCGGGAGGGGAGCAGTACTTC.

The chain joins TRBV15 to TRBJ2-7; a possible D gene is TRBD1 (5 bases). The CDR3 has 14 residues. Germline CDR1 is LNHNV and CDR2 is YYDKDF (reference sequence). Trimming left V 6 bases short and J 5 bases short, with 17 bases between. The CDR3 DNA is TGTGCCACCAGTCCGAGACCAGGGAATAACGAGCAGTACTTC. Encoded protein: CATSPRPGNNEQYF.

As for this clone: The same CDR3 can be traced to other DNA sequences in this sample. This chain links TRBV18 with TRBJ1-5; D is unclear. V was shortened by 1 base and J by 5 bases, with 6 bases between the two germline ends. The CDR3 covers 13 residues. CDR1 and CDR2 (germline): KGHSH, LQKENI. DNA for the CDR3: TGTGCCAGCTCACCACTCGGAGATCAGCCCCAGCATTTT. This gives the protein CASSPLGDQPQHF.

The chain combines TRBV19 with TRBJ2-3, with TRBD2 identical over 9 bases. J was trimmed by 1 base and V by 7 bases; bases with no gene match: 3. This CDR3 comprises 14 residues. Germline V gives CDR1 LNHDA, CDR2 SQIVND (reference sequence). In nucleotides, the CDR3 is TGTGCCAGTACTTTAGCGGGAGGCACAGATACGCAGTATTTT. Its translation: CASTLAGGTDTQYF.

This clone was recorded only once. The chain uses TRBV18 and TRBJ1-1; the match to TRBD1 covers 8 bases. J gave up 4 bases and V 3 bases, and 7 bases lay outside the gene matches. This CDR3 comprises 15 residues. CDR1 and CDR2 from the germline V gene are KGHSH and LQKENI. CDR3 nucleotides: TGTGCCAGCTCACCCGACAGGGGAAGATCCACTGAAGCTTTCTTT. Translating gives CASSPDRGRSTEAFF.

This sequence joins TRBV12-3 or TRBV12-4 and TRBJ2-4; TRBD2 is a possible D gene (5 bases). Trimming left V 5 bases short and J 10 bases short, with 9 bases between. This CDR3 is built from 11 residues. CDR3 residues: CASSEGGIQYF. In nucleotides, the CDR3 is TGTGCCAGCAGTGAAGGAGGTATTCAGTACTTC.

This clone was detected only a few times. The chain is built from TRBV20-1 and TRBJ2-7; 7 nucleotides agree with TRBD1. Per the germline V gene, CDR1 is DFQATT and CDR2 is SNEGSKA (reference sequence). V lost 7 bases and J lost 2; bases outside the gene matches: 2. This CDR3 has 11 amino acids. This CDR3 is CSGQGPYEQYF. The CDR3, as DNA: TGCAGTGGACAGGGCCCCTACGAGCAGTACTTC.

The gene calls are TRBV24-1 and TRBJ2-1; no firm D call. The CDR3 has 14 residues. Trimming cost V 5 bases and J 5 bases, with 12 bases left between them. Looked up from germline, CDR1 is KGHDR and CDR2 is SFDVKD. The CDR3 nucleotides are TGTGCCACCAGTGGACCGCCGACCCACAATGAGCAGTTCTTC. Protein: CATSGPPTHNEQFF.